Presented here are 21 T cell receptor beta chains from one specimen sequenced in a study of blood T cell repertoires in COVID-19. Sequencing used immunoSEQ multiplex PCR; TCRdb keeps in-frame clones, though not all of them. The sample lists 100,000 to 110,000 clones, about 88% occurring once. Sequenced: peripheral blood. All receptors derive from a man in his thirties or forties in a cohort sampled during active COVID-19.

The genes are TRBV19 and TRBJ2-1; 8 bases align to TRBD1. The length of the CDR3 is 17 residues. The V and J ends lost 5 bases and 4 bases, in that order; junction bases with no gene match: 13. CDR1 and CDR2 from the germline V gene are LNHDA and SQIVND (reference sequence). Here the CDR3 DNA reads TGTGCCAGTAGTCCCCATCACAGGGGGAGTTGGTACAATGAGCAGTTCTTC. This codes for CASSPHHRGSWYNEQFF.

The chain employs TRBV3-1 (or the pseudogene TRBV3-2) and TRBJ1-2; D call uncertain. Trimming took 4 bases from V and 6 from J, leaving 27 bases between them. This CDR3 region has 18 residues. CDR1 and CDR2 from the germline V gene are LGHDT and YNNKEL (reference sequence). The CDR3 is CASSLASVSRAVQHGYTF. Written as DNA, the CDR3 is TGTGCCAGCAGCCTCGCCAGCGTATCGAGGGCGGTTCAACATGGCTACACCTTC.

This chain uses TRBV7-9 with TRBJ2-5; 9 bases fit TRBD2. This CDR3 has 13 residues. Germline V CDR1 and CDR2: SEHNR, FQNEAQ (reference sequence). V trimming: 5 bases; J trimming: 4 bases; junction bases outside the gene matches: 2. The CDR3 is CASSPTSGETQYF. CDR3 DNA sequence: TGTGCCAGCAGCCCGACTAGCGGAGAGACCCAGTACTTC.

The chain recombines TRBV12-5 with TRBJ2-1; weak D call: TRBD1 (5 bases). The CDR3 extends over 13 amino acids. Germline loops: CDR1 LGHNT, CDR2 FRNRAP. Trimming shortened V by 2 bases and J by 5 bases, and 7 bases separated the two germline ends. CDR3: CASGLLGDNEQFF. The CDR3 DNA is TGTGCTAGTGGTTTGTTAGGGGACAATGAGCAGTTCTTC. Combining the CDR3 with reference TRBV12-5 and TRBJ2-1 gives the whole variable domain DARVTQTPRHKVTEMGQEVTMRCQPILGHNTVFWYRQTMMQGLELLAYFRNRAPLDDSGMPKDRFSAEMPDATLATLKIQPSEPRDSAVYFCASGLLGDNEQFFGPGTRLTVL.

The V gene is TRBV19, the J gene TRBJ2-1; D not resolved. Deletions cut 5 bases from V and 9 bases from J, with 17 bases between. Germline V gene data show CDR1 as LNHDA and CDR2 as SQIVND (reference sequence). The CDR3 has 14 amino acids. In nucleotides, the CDR3 is TGTGCCAGTAGTCTCCCAGTTGGAGTAGGTGAGCAGTTCTTC. The encoded protein is CASSLPVGVGEQFF.

The rearrangement links TRBV5-1 to TRBJ1-4; D is unresolved. Trimming stripped 6 bases from V and 1 base from J, with 7 bases between. The CDR3 loop spans 13 amino acids. CDR1 SGHRS and CDR2 YFSETQ come from the germline V gene. CDR3: CASMGGTNEKLFF. DNA for the CDR3: TGCGCCAGCATGGGAGGAACTAATGAAAAACTGTTTTTT.

The rearrangement links TRBV2 to TRBJ2-7; no clear D gene. CDR3 length: 14 amino acids. Germline assignment: CDR1 SNHLY and CDR2 FYNNEI. The ends were cut back, 0 bases at V and 2 bases at J, with 8 bases in the middle. The CDR3 reads CASSEAPETYEQYF. CDR3 bases: TGTGCCAGCAGTGAAGCGCCGGAGACCTACGAGCAGTACTTC.

This sequence joins TRBV30 and TRBJ2-1; D is possibly TRBD1 (5 bases). The germline V gene encodes CDR1 GTSNPN and CDR2 SVGIG (reference sequence). V was pared by 0 bases and J by 10 bases, with 10 bases between. CDR3 size: 12 residues. CDR3 DNA: TGTGCCTGGAGTGTACTTAAGGGGGAGCAGTTCTTC. It is translated as CAWSVLKGEQFF.

The chain joins TRBV19 to TRBJ1-2, with D possibly TRBD1 on 6 matching bases. Trimming pared 5 bases from V and 8 bases from J, leaving 12 bases between. The CDR3 has 12 residues. CDR1 is LNHDA and CDR2 is SQIVND in the germline V gene (reference sequence). The CDR3 DNA reads TGTGCCAGTAGTCCTACAGGGATGGGCTACACCTTC. It codes for CASSPTGMGYTF.

This chain joins TRBV7-9 and TRBJ2-3; 9 bases agree with TRBD1. J lost 2 bases, V lost 5 bases, and 5 bases had no gene match. The CDR3 extends over 15 amino acids. CDR1 is SEHNR and CDR2 is FQNEAQ in the germline V gene (reference sequence). The chain's CDR3 is CASSHTGGNTDTQYF. The CDR3, as DNA: TGTGCCAGCAGCCATACAGGGGGCAACACAGATACGCAGTATTTT.

V gene TRBV19 combines with J gene TRBJ1-3; no clear D gene. V dropped 6 bases and J dropped 0 bases, with 12 bases sitting between them. Germline CDR1 and CDR2: LNHDA and SQIVND (reference sequence). This CDR3 comprises 15 residues. DNA for the CDR3: TGTGCCAGTAGGCGGACGGGGAGCTCTGGAAACACCATATATTTT. Translated, it gives CASRRTGSSGNTIYF.

The J gene is TRBJ1-2, the V gene TRBV4-2; D may be TRBD1 (6 bases). Trimming pared 0 bases from V and 5 bases from J, leaving 19 bases between. This CDR3 contains 17 residues. Germline V gene lookup returns CDR1 LGHNA and CDR2 YNFKEQ. CDR3 in amino acids: CASSQEMGTEGVYGYTF. The CDR3 bases are TGTGCCAGCAGCCAAGAAATGGGGACCGAGGGGGTTTATGGCTACACCTTC.

The chain carries TRBV11-2 and TRBJ2-5; the D gene is possibly TRBD2 (6 bases). Germline V lookup: CDR1 SGHAT, CDR2 FQNNGV. The CDR3 sequence is 12 residues long. Deletions cut 6 bases from V and 8 bases from J, with 13 bases between. As DNA, the CDR3 is TGTGCCAGCAGTCCGGGGGAGACAACCCAGTACTTC. It translates to CASSPGETTQYF.

This clone was recorded once. The chain is built from TRBV30 and TRBJ1-3; tentatively, D is TRBD1 (6 bases). Looked up from germline, CDR1 is GTSNPN and CDR2 is SVGIG (reference sequence). The CDR3 is 16 amino acids. V gave up 2 bases and J gave up 0 bases, with 14 bases separating them. Written as DNA, the CDR3 is TGTGCCTGGAGTATCAAGACAGGCCGCTCTGGAAACACCATATATTTT. Translating it yields CAWSIKTGRSGNTIYF.

CDR3 in DNA: TGTGCCAGCCGACTTAGCGGGAACTCCTATAATTCACCCCTCCACTTT. Translation gives CASRLSGNSYNSPLHF. The chain combines TRBV5-8 with TRBJ1-6; D not certain. Germline CDR1 and CDR2: SGHTS and YDEGEE. The V end lost 7 bases, the J end lost 0 bases, and 14 bases lay between the germline ends. The CDR3 loop spans 16 amino acids. The full variable domain, its missing parts supplied by reference TRBV5-8 and TRBJ1-6, is EAGVTQSPTHLIKTRGQQATLRCSPISGHTSVYWYQQALGLGLQFLLWYDEGEERNRGNFPPRFSGRQFPNYSSELNVNALELEDSALYLCASRLSGNSYNSPLHFGNGTRLTVT.

This rearrangement joins TRBV3-1 (or the pseudogene TRBV3-2) to TRBJ2-5; 9 bases are shared with TRBD2. The germline V gene has CDR1 LGHDT and CDR2 YNNKEL (reference sequence). This CDR3 contains 14 residues. V shed 4 bases, J shed 7 bases, and the junction held 7 bases outside the gene matches. The CDR3 DNA is TGTGCCAGCAGCCCCCTCGGCGGGGGGGCGACCCAGTACTTC. This translates into CASSPLGGGATQYF.

V is TRBV18 and J is TRBJ2-3, with D perhaps TRBD2 (7 bases). Trimming removed 3 bases from V and 1 base from J, with 17 bases in between. This CDR3 is 17 amino acids long. The germline gives CDR1 KGHSH, CDR2 LQKENI. CDR3 region: CASSPPGATSGTDTQYF. CDR3 DNA: TGTGCCAGCTCACCCCCGGGGGCTACTAGCGGCACAGATACGCAGTATTTT.

This clone was picked up a small number of times. The rearrangement uses TRBV5-1 and TRBJ1-5, with D possibly TRBD1 on 5 matching bases. The germline V gene encodes CDR1 SGHRS and CDR2 YFSETQ. The V and J ends lost 4 bases and 6 bases respectively, with 11 bases between them. This CDR3 contains 13 residues. CDR3 residues: CASSPRGGQPQHF. The CDR3, as DNA: TGCGCCAGCAGCCCAAGGGGTGGTCAGCCCCAGCATTTT.

The chain recombines TRBV20-1 with TRBJ2-3; 9 bases map to TRBD1. Germline CDR1 and CDR2: DFQATT and SNEGSKA (reference sequence). The CDR3 runs 15 residues. J gave up 6 bases and V 3 bases, and 10 bases lay outside the gene matches. CDR3 bases: TGCAGTGCTAGTCAGGGACAGGGAGGTTGGGATACGCAGTATTTT. It translates to CSASQGQGGWDTQYF.

This clone was seen a few times. The V call is TRBV28, the J call TRBJ1-6; no clear D. The CDR3 has 11 residues. Germline V gives CDR1 MDHEN, CDR2 SYDVKM. Trimming took off 11 bases at V and 9 bases at J, with 11 bases between the two ends. For the CDR3, the DNA is TGTGCCCCCGGAGGGAGTTCACCCCTCCACTTT. Translated: CAPGGSSPLHF.

The chain links TRBV18 to TRBJ1-1, with D uncertain. Trimming stripped 0 bases from V and 4 bases from J, with 6 bases between. CDR1 and CDR2 (germline): KGHSH, LQKENI. The CDR3 loop spans 13 amino acids. CDR3 loop: CASSPPQATEAFF. In DNA form, the CDR3 reads TGTGCCAGCTCACCACCCCAGGCCACTGAAGCTTTCTTT.